This entry is about one TCR beta chain. The clone's antigen remains unknown. No much larger clonotype is one base removed from it; base qualities were not supplied. The data are from a study of blood T cell repertoires in COVID-19 (dated by TCRdb to 2018 to 2020). The study in broad terms: Samples from collaborators originated in the United States, Italy and Spain and spanned both the acute and convalescent phases of COVID-19. The sample metadata nearly always contained a de-identified subject ID, COVID-19 status, age in years and sex. The repertoires were made available in a free public database intended to serve as a resource for research on the immune response to SARS-CoV-2. Where available, HLA class I and class II types were taken from metadata supplied by the sample provider and were not determined by assay-based typing. The samples were drawn from the first 160 participants of the ongoing ImmuneRACE study and from under 1,500 subjects provided by 6 global collaborators. Deeply sampled blood TCRbeta repertoires from subjects exposed to, actively infected with, or recovered from COVID-19 were included in the dataset. The material from the prospective study consisted of cDNA or gDNA derived from T cells, B-cell-depleted T cells, or PBMCs.

From its cysteine to its phenylalanine, the CDR3 spans 17 amino acids. Left in the record is the CDR3 DNA by itself, 51 bases read in frame from the first base. Sequences LNHDA (CDR1) and SQIVND (CDR2) are obtained from the germline V gene (reference sequence). At the junction V is shortened by 5 bases and J by 10 bases; bases outside the gene matches: 15. The immunoSEQ Assay, a bias-controlled multiplex PCR, was used to amplify TCRbeta CDR3 regions from genomic DNA. The study's processing was this. The number of nucleated cells in each sample was estimated by amplification of reference gene primers within the assay. To quantify the absolute abundance of each unique TCRbeta CDR3 rearrangement, sequence reads were collapsed and filtered. Productive Simpson clonality was computed per sample as the square root of Simpson's diversity index over productive rearrangements. TCRdb mirrors the immuneACCESS table, restricted to in-frame sequences. Some clones are absent from its copies; in checked studies, under half trace to an unresolved V gene, and the reason for the others is unknown. V, J and clone size are those of that table, while D and trimming were read from the DNA. The sample data list approximately 70,000 clones, and 80% to 90% of these were observed just once. The top ten clonotypes cover approximately 10% of the sample.

Broader findings and caveats from the paper: How much clinical and demographic metadata was included differed by source and by participant, and the metadata was provided uncurated.

Each collaborating institution followed its own protocols to collect whole blood in K2EDTA tubes. Collaborator samples were shipped for TCRbeta analysis as frozen whole blood, isolated PBMCs, or DNA extracted from either sample type. The material sequenced was peripheral blood. The V and J genes are TRBV19 and TRBJ1-6; 9 nucleotides in the junction match TRBD1. This TCR derives from a man aged 70 or older with active or convalescent COVID-19. The DNA sequence is TGTGCCAGTAGTCTCGGGTCCGGGACAGGGATCGCATCACCCCTCCACTTT. This encodes CASSLGSGTGIASPLHF.